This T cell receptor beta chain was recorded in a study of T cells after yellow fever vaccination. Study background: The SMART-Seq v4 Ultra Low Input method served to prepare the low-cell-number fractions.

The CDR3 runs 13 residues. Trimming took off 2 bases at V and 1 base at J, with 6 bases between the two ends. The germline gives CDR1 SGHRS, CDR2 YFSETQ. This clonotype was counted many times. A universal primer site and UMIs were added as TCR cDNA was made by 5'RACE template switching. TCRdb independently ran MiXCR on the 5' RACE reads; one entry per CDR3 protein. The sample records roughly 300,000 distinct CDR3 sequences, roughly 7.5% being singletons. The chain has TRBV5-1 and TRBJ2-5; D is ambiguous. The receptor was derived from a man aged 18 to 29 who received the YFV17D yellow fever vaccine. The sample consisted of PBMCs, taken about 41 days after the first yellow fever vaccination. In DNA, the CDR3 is TGCGCCAGCAGCTTACAGATCCAAGAGACCCAGTACTTC. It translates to CASSLQIQETQYF. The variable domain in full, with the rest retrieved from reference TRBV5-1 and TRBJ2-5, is KAGVTQTPRYLIKTRGQQVTLSCSPISGHRSVSWYQQTPGQGLQFLFEYFSETQRNKGNFPGRFSGRQFSNSRSEMNVSTLELGDSALYLCASSLQIQETQYFGPGTRLLVL.